Presented here are 14 T cell receptor beta chains from one specimen sequenced in a study of graft-versus-host responses after intestinal transplantation. Assay: immunoSEQ multiplex PCR; the TCRdb copy retains only in-frame clones and omits some. The table lists about 97,000 clones, 85% to 95% of them singletons, with over 0.06% in the top ten. Antigens of these TCRs are unknown. Sequences were derived from unstimulated CD8+ T cells sorted from spleen or lymph node cells, sampled before transplant. The receptors shown here come from a human donor who was the organ donor for an intestinal transplant.

The V gene is TRBV20-1, the J gene TRBJ2-7, with no clear D. V was clipped by 3 bases and J by 4 bases, with 7 bases between them. The CDR3 runs to 11 residues. CDR1 is DFQATT and CDR2 is SNEGSKA in the germline V gene (reference sequence). The CDR3 DNA reads TGCAGTGCTAGGTTCGGTTACGAGCAGTACTTC. Translated, it gives CSARFGYEQYF.

The chain has TRBV4-1 and TRBJ2-3; D is possibly TRBD2 (6 bases). The ends were cut back, 6 bases at V and 4 bases at J, with 20 bases in the middle. The germline V gene encodes CDR1 MGHRA and CDR2 YSYEKL. The CDR3 contains 16 residues. The CDR3 spells CASSPRLVFQPDTQYF. The CDR3 nucleotides read TGCGCCAGCAGTCCACGACTAGTTTTCCAGCCAGATACGCAGTATTTT.

V and J are TRBV4-1 and TRBJ1-2, with 7 bases identical to TRBD1. The J segment lost 4 bases and the V segment lost 3 bases, leaving 8 bases of the junction unmatched. From germline, CDR1 is MGHRA and CDR2 YSYEKL. The CDR3 sequence is 15 residues long. CDR3 loop: CASSQLEGGPYGYTF. The DNA of the CDR3 is TGCGCCAGCAGCCAGTTGGAAGGGGGCCCCTATGGCTACACCTTC.

The V gene is TRBV29-1, the J gene TRBJ1-3; tentative D call: TRBD1 (6 bases). Germline V gene lookup returns CDR1 SQVTM and CDR2 ANQGSEA. Trimming stripped 6 bases from V and 4 bases from J, with 19 bases between. The CDR3 contains 15 residues. CDR3 amino acids: CSVIIAGDTGNTIYF. CDR3 DNA sequence: TGCAGCGTGATAATAGCAGGGGATACAGGAAACACCATATATTTT.

CDR3 coding DNA: TGTGCCAGCAGCTCGGACAGGGGCAGGAGCGAGCAGTACTTC. Residues: CASSSDRGRSEQYF. V is TRBV5-5 and J is TRBJ2-7; 9 nucleotides match TRBD1. Germline V gene lookup returns CDR1 SGHKS and CDR2 YYEKEE (reference sequence). The CDR3 runs to 14 residues. V was clipped by 3 bases and J by 6 bases; unmatched bases: 7.

The rearrangement links TRBV19 to TRBJ2-7; 7 bases are shared with TRBD2. V shed 1 base and J 4 bases; nucleotides not matched to a gene: 4. CDR3 length equals 14 residues. Germline V gene data show CDR1 as LNHDA and CDR2 as SQIVND (reference sequence). This chain's CDR3 is CASSIGSGGYEQYF. The CDR3 DNA sequence: TGTGCCAGTAGTATAGGATCGGGGGGATACGAGCAGTACTTC. Drawing the rest from reference TRBV19 and TRBJ2-7, the complete variable domain is DGGITQSPKYLFRKEGQNVTLSCEQNLNHDAMYWYRQDPGQGLRLIYYSQIVNDFQKGDIAEGYSVSREKKESFPLTVTSAQKNPTAFYLCASSIGSGGYEQYFGPGTRLTVT.

The chain joins TRBV4-1 to TRBJ2-7; 12 bases match TRBD2. The V gene end was trimmed by 5 bases and the J gene end by 5 bases; junction bases not matched to a gene: 4. The CDR3 runs to 14 residues. Germline-derived CDR1 and CDR2 are MGHRA and YSYEKL. CDR3 DNA sequence: TGCGCCAGCAGCACCAGACTAGCGGGGGACGAGCAGTACTTC. Translating gives CASSTRLAGDEQYF.

The rearrangement joins TRBV5-1 to TRBJ2-7; TRBD1 matches 9 bases. Losses at the gene ends were 4 bases for V and 4 bases for J; bases not matched to a gene: 9. There are 15 residues in the CDR3. CDR1 and CDR2 (germline): SGHRS, YFSETQ. Here the CDR3 reads CASSPTTGGGYEQYF. CDR3 nucleotides: TGCGCCAGCAGCCCAACGACAGGGGGAGGGTACGAGCAGTACTTC.

A few counts support this clone. The chain combines TRBV4-1 with TRBJ2-7, with TRBD2 matching 8 bases. The CDR3 is made up of 16 amino acids. Per the germline V gene, CDR1 is MGHRA and CDR2 is YSYEKL. After removal of 0 bases from V and 2 bases from J, the junction contained 6 bases not matched to a gene. The CDR3 protein is CASSQDRGSGTYEQYF. The CDR3 coding sequence is TGCGCCAGCAGCCAAGATCGGGGTAGCGGGACCTACGAGCAGTACTTC.

The CDR3 DNA reads TGTGCCAGCAGCTCGGACAGGGAACAGCCCCAGCATTTT. As protein: CASSSDREQPQHF. The V call is TRBV28, the J call TRBJ1-5; 8 bases align to TRBD1. The CDR3 is 13 amino acids. V lost 6 bases, J lost 7 bases, and 5 bases stayed unmatched. Germline-derived CDR1 and CDR2 are MDHEN and SYDVKM.

The chain links TRBV29-1 to TRBJ2-5; the match to TRBD2 covers 11 bases. V shed 3 bases, J shed 1 base, and the junction held 7 bases outside the gene matches. This CDR3 region has 16 residues. Germline loops: CDR1 SQVTM, CDR2 ANQGSEA. Written as DNA, the CDR3 is TGCAGCGTTGACGGGGCTAGCGGGGGGACCCAAGAGACCCAGTACTTC. Its translation is CSVDGASGGTQETQYF.

The chain joins TRBV6-1 to TRBJ1-1, with no clear D. Trimming took off 4 bases at V and 8 bases at J, with 20 bases between the two ends. The CDR3 runs to 15 residues. Per the germline V gene, CDR1 is MNHNS and CDR2 is SASEGT. The CDR3 DNA follows: TGTGCCAGCAGTGCACCATCGTATGGGCCCTCAGAAGCTTTCTTT. Encoded protein: CASSAPSYGPSEAFF.

The chain combines TRBV28 with TRBJ1-2; weak D call: TRBD1 (6 bases). Trimming took off 11 bases at V and 0 bases at J, with 19 bases between the two ends. Germline V gene sequence: CDR1 MDHEN, CDR2 SYDVKM. This CDR3 region has 15 residues. The CDR3 here is CAQVAGARANYGYTF. The CDR3 coding sequence is TGTGCCCAAGTTGCAGGGGCCAGAGCTAACTATGGCTACACCTTC.

The chain carries TRBV7-3 and TRBJ2-7; the D gene is possibly TRBD2 (6 bases). The V and J ends lost 5 bases and 3 bases respectively, with 11 bases between them. Germline lookup yields CDR1 SGHTA and CDR2 FQGTGA. The CDR3 consists of 13 residues. The CDR3: CASSISGDYEQYF. CDR3 DNA: TGTGCCAGCAGCATCTCGGGGGACTACGAGCAGTACTTC.